The next 8 T cell receptor beta chains were all read from a single sample in a study of cytomegalovirus exposure and HLA in healthy donors. Primers for the PCR totalled 60 Vbeta and 13 Jbeta. TCRdb keeps only in-frame clones here, not all; method: immunoSEQ multiplex PCR. The table includes 100,000 to 150,000 clones, approximately 66% detected once. Sequencing was performed on PBMCs. These receptors came from a woman between 35 and 50 years old in good health and CMV-seropositive.

There are a few counts of this clone. The chain joins TRBV7-2 to TRBJ2-7; D uncertain. V dropped 3 bases and J dropped 3 bases, with 12 bases sitting between them. The germline CDR1 and CDR2 sequences are SGHTA and FQGNSA. CDR3 length equals 14 residues. CDR3 in amino acids: CASSFKASGYEQYF. DNA of the CDR3: TGTGCCAGCAGCTTTAAGGCCTCGGGCTACGAGCAGTACTTC.

V and J are TRBV6-1 and TRBJ2-7; 9 nucleotides agree with TRBD1. The ends lost 3 bases at V and 3 bases at J; junction bases unmatched: 6. Germline values: CDR1 MNHNS, CDR2 SASEGT. This CDR3 is 15 amino acids long. The DNA for the CDR3 is TGTGCCAGCAGTGAGCGGACAGGGGACGGCTACGAGCAGTACTTC. Amino acids: CASSERTGDGYEQYF.

The chain recombines TRBV6-5 with TRBJ2-7; unclear D gene. The CDR3 consists of 15 residues. The ends were cut back, 7 bases at V and 5 bases at J, with 21 bases in the middle. The germline gives CDR1 MNHEY, CDR2 SVGAGI. The CDR3 loop is CASIWPSLDADEQYF. The CDR3 coding sequence is TGTGCCAGCATCTGGCCCTCCCTCGACGCGGACGAGCAGTACTTC.

V is TRBV4-1 and J is TRBJ2-7; 8 bases are shared with TRBD2. The ends lost 2 bases at V and 3 bases at J; junction bases unmatched: 6. Germline CDR1 reads MGHRA; CDR2 reads YSYEKL. CDR3 size: 15 residues. The CDR3 sequence is CASSQSGGANYEQYF. CDR3 sequence (DNA): TGCGCCAGCAGCCAAAGCGGGGGCGCAAACTACGAGCAGTACTTC.

The sample holds one count of this clone. CDR3 protein: CASSKGTGGLTDTQYF. In DNA form, the CDR3 reads TGTGCCAGCAGTAAAGGGACAGGGGGTTTGACAGATACGCAGTATTTT. This chain connects TRBV2 to TRBJ2-3; TRBD1 aligns across 11 bases. The CDR3 totals 16 residues. Trimming at V came to 5 bases and at J to 3 bases, leaving 7 bases not matched to a gene. CDR1 and CDR2 (germline): SNHLY, FYNNEI.

This chain joins TRBV7-8 and TRBJ2-2; D may be TRBD1 (6 bases). The length of the CDR3 is 15 residues. Trimming stripped 1 base from V and 4 bases from J, with 10 bases between. CDR1 is SGHVS, CDR2 FQNEAQ, per germline. CDR3 region: CASSLGRTATGELFF. CDR3 sequence (DNA): TGTGCCAGCAGCTTAGGGCGGACAGCCACCGGGGAGCTGTTTTTT.

The chain couples TRBV29-1 to TRBJ2-7, with D possibly TRBD2 on 6 matching bases. This CDR3 comprises 14 residues. Looked up from germline, CDR1 is SQVTM and CDR2 is ANQGSEA. Trimming stripped 1 base from V and 0 bases from J, with 10 bases between. CDR3 region: CSVEGREASYEQYF. CDR3 coding DNA: TGCAGCGTTGAAGGGCGGGAAGCCTCCTACGAGCAGTACTTC.

This rearrangement joins TRBV7-2 to TRBJ2-7, with TRBD1 matching 8 bases. Germline CDR1 is SGHTA and CDR2 is FQGNSA. Trimming took 4 bases from V and 2 from J; bases not matched to a gene: 10. There are 16 residues in the CDR3. CDR3 amino acids: CASSSRPGTGAYEQYF. The CDR3 DNA sequence: TGTGCCAGCAGCTCACGTCCCGGGACAGGCGCCTACGAGCAGTACTTC.